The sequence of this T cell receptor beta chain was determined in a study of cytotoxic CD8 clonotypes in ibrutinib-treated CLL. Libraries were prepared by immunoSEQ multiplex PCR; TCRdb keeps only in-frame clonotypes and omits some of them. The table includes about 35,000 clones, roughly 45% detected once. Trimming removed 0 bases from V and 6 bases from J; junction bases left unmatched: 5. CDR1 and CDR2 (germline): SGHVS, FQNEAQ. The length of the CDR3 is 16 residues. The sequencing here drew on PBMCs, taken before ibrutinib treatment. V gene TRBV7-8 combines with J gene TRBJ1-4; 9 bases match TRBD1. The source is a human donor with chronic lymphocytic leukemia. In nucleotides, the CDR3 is TGTGCCAGCAGCTTAGCGCGGACAGGGGCTTATGAAAAACTGTTTTTT. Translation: CASSLARTGAYEKLFF.